A selection of T cell receptor beta chains follows, all from one sample in a study of shared clonotypes between healthy human individuals. Clones were read by immunoSEQ multiplex PCR, and TCRdb kept only the in-frame ones, dropping some. The sample holds about 500,000 clones, more than 70% seen once. Source material: PBMCs. These receptors were taken from a woman aged 40-49 years in good health. Some clones in this sample may be carry-over from other donors' samples. Each CDR3 is given without its conserved first and last residue.

TRBV7-9 ASSPGTGGQETQY
TRBV7-2 ASSRDRGETQY
TRBV6-5 ASGSSGANVLT
TRBV6-6 ASGSVEQF
TRBV11-3 ASSQPWDMSQPQH
TRBV28 ASEDLSNQPQH
TRBV30 AWSTSGPFPPPEQF
TRBV7-6 ASSLVGGTQANYGYT
TRBV4-2 ASSHFGVMAEAF
TRBV19 ASSPTGASNQPQH
TRBV7-2 ASSSLGQGEDTQY
TRBV18 ASSSDRGNIQY
TRBV7-5 ARSLKTRTSGSYEQY
TRBV5-6 ASRLALTGELF
TRBV5-1 ASSLGTGYSGNTIY
TRBV9 ASTRTGANTEAF
TRBV19 ASSIYTGELF
TRBV28 ASSLQGGLAGGPSYEQF
TRBV11-2 ASSLDSISYEQF
TRBV7-9 ASSLVPGVGSDTQY
TRBV7-6 ASSPTQGIYGYT
TRBV7-8 ASSLAGEAEAF
TRBV30 AWAIPGLVSCEQY
TRBV28 ASRPGTTNYGYT
TRBV5-4 ASSLEAALPNTEAF
TRBV18 ASSPGDYGYT
TRBV28 ASTIQGQGRTGELF
TRBV6-1 ASSALAGGSGETQY
TRBV29-1 SVVDTATNEKLF
TRBV10-3 AISELGTGGDGYT
TRBV7-9 ASSLAGQSYEQY
TRBV18 ASSPLDEQF
TRBV19 ASTHDRGGSDTQY
TRBV30 AWSVRQQNMNTEAF
TRBV4-2 ASSQGGIVYEQY
TRBV6-1 ASSAAGGTEAF
TRBV7-2 ASSLVVGGQETQY
TRBV9 ASSQGNSNQPQH
TRBV29-1 SVEKTGAEEQY
TRBV5-1 ASSPDPLAGGYNEQF
TRBV28 ASSPNSGSGSTGELF
TRBV5-1 ASSSGTASYEQY
TRBV7-2 ASSSRRTSANEQF
TRBV2 ARGGTGVAYGYT
TRBV28 ASSSRQGAEEKLF
TRBV28 ASSLGGRGNQPQH
TRBV10-3 AIKLTSSADTQY
TRBV10-3 AISEPSGLAPTDTQY
TRBV13 ASRTKSGRRERKTYGYT
TRBV21-1 ASSIQGVKNIQY
TRBV11-2 ASSLDWSSYEQY
TRBV6-6 ASNGLAGIEQY
TRBV25-1 ASSGGQGTEAF
TRBV10-3 AARSLAGGQETQY
TRBV27 ASSLGGRRGKGETQY